This T cell receptor (beta chain) appears in the sequencing data of a study of blood T cell repertoires in COVID-19. V dropped 7 bases and J dropped 4; count of bases not matched to a gene: 11. CDR1 is LNHDA and CDR2 is SQIVND in the germline V gene (reference sequence). This CDR3 region has 16 residues. Sequenced by immunoSEQ multiplex PCR; TCRdb stores in-frame clones only, minus some. The sample yields about 230,000 clones, approximately 82% seen once. The receptor comes from a woman between 40 and 50 years old who had recovered from COVID-19. The rearrangement links TRBV19 to TRBJ2-2; TRBD1 matches 8 bases. The specimen sequenced was peripheral blood. The CDR3 reads CASNPLGTGATGELFF. CDR3 nucleotide sequence: TGTGCCAGTAATCCCCTCGGGACAGGAGCCACCGGGGAGCTGTTTTTT.